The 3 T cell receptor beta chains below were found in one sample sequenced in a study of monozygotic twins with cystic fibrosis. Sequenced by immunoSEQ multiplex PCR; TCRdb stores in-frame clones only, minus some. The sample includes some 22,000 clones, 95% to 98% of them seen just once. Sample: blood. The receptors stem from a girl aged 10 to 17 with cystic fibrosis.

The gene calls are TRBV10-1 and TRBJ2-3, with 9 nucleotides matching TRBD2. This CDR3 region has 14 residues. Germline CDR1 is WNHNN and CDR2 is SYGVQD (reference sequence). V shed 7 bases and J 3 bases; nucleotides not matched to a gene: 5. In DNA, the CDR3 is TGCGCCAGCACGGCTAGCGGGAAGACAGATACGCAGTATTTT. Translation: CASTASGKTDTQYF.

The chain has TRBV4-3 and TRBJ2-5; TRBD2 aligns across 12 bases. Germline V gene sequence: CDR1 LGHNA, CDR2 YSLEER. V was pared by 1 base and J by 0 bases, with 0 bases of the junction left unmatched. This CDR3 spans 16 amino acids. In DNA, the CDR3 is TGCGCCAGCAGCCAAGGGACTAGCGGGGACCAAGAGACCCAGTACTTC. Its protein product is CASSQGTSGDQETQYF.

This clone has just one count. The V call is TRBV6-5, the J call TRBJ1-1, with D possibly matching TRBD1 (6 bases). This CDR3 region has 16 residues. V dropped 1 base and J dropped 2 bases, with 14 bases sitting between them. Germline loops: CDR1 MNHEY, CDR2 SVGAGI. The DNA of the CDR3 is TGTGCCAGCAGTTACTATGGGGGAGGGGGTAACACTGAAGCTTTCTTT. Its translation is CASSYYGGGGNTEAFF.